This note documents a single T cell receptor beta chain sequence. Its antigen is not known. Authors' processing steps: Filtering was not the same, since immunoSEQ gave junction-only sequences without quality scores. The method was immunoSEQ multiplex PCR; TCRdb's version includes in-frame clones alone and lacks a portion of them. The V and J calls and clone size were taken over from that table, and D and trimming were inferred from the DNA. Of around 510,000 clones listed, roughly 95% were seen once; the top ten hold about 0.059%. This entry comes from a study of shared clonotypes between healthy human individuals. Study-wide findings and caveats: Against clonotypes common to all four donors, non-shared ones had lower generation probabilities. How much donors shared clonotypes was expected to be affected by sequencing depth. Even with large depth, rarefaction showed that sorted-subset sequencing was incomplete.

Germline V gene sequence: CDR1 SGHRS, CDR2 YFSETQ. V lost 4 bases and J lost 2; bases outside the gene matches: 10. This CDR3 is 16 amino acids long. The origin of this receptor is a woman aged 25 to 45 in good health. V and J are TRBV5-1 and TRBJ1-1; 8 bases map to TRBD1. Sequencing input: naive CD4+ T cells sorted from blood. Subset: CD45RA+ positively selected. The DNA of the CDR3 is TGCGCCAGCAGCCCGATGGGACAGGAGTATAACACTGAAGCTTTCTTT. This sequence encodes CASSPMGQEYNTEAFF.